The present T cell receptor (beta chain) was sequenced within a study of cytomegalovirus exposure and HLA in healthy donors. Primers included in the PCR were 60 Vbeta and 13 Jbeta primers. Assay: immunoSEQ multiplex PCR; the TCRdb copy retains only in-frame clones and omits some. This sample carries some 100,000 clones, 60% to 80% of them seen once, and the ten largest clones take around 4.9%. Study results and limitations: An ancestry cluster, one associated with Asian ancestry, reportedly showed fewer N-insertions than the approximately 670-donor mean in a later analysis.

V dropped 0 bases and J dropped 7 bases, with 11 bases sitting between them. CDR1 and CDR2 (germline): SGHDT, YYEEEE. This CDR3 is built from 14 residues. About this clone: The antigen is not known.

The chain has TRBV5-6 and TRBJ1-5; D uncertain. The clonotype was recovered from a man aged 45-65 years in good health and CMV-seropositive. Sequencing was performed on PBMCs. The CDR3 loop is CASSLERDSQPQHF. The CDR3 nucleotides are TGTGCCAGCAGCTTGGAGAGGGATTCCCAGCCCCAGCATTTT. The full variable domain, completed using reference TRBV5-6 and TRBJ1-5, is DAGVTQSPTHLIKTRGQQVTLRCSPKSGHDTVSWYQQALGQGPQFIFQYYEEEERQRGNFPDRFSGHQFPNYSSELNVNALLLGDSALYLCASSLERDSQPQHFGDGTRLSIL.